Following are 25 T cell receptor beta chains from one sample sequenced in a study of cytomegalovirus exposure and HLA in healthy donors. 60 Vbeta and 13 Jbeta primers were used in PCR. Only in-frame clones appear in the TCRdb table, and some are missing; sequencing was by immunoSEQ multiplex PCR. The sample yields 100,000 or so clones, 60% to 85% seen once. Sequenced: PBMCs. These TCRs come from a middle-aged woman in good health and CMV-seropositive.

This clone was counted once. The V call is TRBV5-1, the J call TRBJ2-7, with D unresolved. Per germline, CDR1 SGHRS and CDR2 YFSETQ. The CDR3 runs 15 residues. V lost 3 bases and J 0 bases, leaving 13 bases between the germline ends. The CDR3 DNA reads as TGCGCCAGCAGCTCCGGAGTAAGGTCCTCCTACGAGCAGTACTTC. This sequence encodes CASSSGVRSSYEQYF.

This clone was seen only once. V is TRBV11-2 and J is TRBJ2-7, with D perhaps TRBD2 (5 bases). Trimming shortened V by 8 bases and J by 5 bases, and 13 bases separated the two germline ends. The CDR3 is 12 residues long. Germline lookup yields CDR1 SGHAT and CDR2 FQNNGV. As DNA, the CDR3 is TGTGCCAGCTTGAGCGGAGCCGACGAGCAGTACTTC. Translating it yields CASLSGADEQYF. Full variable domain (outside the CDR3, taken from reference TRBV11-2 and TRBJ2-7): EAGVAQSPRYKIIEKRQSVAFWCNPISGHATLYWYQQILGQGPKLLIQFQNNGVVDDSQLPKDRFSAERLKGVDSTLKIQPAKLEDSAVYLCASLSGADEQYFGPGTRLTVT.

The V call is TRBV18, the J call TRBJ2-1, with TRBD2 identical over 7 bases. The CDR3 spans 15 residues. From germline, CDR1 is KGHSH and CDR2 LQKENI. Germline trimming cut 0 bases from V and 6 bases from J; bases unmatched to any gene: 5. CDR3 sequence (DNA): TGTGCCAGCTCACCACCGTGGGCTAGCGGCAATGAGCAGTTCTTC. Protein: CASSPPWASGNEQFF.

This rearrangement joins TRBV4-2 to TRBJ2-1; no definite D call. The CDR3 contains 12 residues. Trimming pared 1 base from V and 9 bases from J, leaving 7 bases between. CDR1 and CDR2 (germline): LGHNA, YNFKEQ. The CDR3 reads CASSQGGFEQFF. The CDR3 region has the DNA TGTGCCAGCAGCCAAGGTGGCTTTGAGCAGTTCTTC.

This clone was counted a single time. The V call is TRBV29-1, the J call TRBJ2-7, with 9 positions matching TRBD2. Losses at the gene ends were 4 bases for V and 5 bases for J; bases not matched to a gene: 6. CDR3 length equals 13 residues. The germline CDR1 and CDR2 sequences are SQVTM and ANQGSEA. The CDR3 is CSVVRREGNEQYF. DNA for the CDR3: TGCAGCGTTGTACGGCGGGAGGGCAACGAGCAGTACTTC.

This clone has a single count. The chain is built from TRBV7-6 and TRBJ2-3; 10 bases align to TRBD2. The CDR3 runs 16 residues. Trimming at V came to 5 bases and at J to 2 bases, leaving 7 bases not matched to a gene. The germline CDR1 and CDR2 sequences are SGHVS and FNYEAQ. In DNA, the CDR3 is TGTGCCAGCAGCCCTATACTAGCGGGATACACAGATACGCAGTATTTT. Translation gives CASSPILAGYTDTQYF.

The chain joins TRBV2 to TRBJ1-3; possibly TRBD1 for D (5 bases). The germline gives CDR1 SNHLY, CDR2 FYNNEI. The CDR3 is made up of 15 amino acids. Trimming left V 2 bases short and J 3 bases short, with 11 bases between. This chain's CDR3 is CASSELGGYGNTIYF. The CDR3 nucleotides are TGTGCCAGCAGTGAACTCGGGGGGTATGGAAACACCATATATTTT.

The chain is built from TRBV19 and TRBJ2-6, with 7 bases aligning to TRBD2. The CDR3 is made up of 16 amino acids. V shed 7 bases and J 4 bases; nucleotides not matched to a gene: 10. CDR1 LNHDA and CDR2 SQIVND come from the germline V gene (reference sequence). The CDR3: CASKREGTTGANVLTF. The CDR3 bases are TGTGCCAGTAAGAGGGAGGGAACGACCGGGGCCAACGTCCTGACTTTC.

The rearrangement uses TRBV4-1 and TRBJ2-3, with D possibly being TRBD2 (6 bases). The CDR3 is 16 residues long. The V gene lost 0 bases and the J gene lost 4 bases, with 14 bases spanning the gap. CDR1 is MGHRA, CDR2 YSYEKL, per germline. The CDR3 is CASSQDGSGLSDTQYF. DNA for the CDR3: TGCGCCAGCAGCCAAGACGGGAGCGGTCTTTCAGATACGCAGTATTTT.

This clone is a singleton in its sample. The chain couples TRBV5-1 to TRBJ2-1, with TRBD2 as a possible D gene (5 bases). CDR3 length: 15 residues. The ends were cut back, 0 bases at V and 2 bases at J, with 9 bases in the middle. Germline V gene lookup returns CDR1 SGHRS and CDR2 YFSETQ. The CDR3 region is CASSLEADPYNEQFF. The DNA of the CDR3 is TGCGCCAGCAGCTTGGAAGCGGACCCCTACAATGAGCAGTTCTTC.

The chain's CDR3 is CASSRSTGTGGAFF. The CDR3, as DNA: TGTGCCAGCAGCCGTTCGACAGGCACTGGGGGAGCTTTCTTT. This chain joins TRBV7-9 and TRBJ1-1; a possible D gene is TRBD1 (6 bases). The CDR3 runs to 14 residues. V lost 5 bases and J lost 10, with 20 bases in between. The V gene's germline CDR1 is SEHNR and CDR2 FQNEAQ (reference sequence).

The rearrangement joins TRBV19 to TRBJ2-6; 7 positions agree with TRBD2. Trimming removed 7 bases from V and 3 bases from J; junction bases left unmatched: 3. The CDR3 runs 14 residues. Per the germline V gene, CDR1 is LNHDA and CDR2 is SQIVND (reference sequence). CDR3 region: CASTGGVGANVLTF. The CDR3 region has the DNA TGTGCCAGTACTGGGGGGGTTGGGGCCAACGTCCTGACTTTC.

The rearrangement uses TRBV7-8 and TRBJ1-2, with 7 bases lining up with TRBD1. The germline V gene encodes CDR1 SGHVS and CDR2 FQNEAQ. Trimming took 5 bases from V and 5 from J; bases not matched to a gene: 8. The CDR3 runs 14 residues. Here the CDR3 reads CASSGGQQTYGYTF. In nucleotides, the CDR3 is TGTGCCAGCAGCGGGGGACAGCAGACTTATGGCTACACCTTC.

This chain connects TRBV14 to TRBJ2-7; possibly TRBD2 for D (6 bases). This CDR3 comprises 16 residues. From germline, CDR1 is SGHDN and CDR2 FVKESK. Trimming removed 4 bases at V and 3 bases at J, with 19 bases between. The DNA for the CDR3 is TGTGCCAGCAGCCCCCGAGCGGTGCGGGATCTCTACGAGCAGTACTTC. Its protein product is CASSPRAVRDLYEQYF.

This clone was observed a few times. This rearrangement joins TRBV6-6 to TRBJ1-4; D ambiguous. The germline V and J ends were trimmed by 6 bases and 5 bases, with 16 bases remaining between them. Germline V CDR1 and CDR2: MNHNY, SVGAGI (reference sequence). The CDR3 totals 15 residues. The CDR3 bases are TGTGCCAGCAGCGACATTTCCGGGAGCAATGAAAAACTGTTTTTT. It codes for CASSDISGSNEKLFF.

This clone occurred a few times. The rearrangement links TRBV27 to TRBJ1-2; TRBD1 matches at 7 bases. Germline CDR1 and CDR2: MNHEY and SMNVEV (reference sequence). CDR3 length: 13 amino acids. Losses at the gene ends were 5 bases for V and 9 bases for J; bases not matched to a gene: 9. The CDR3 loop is CASSAGQLSRYTF. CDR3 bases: TGTGCCAGCAGTGCGGGACAGTTGAGTCGCTACACCTTC.

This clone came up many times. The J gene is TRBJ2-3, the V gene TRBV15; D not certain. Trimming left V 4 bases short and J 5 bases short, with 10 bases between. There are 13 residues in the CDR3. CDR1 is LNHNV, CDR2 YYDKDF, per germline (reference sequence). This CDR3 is CATSNPSQDTQYF. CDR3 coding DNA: TGTGCCACCAGCAACCCAAGCCAAGATACGCAGTATTTT.

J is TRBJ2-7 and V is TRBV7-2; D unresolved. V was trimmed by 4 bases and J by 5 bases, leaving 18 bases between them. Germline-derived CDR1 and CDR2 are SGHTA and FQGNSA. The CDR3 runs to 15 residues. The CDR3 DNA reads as TGTGCCAGCAGCTCCGCCCTAGATGGTATCAACGAGCAGTACTTC. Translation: CASSSALDGINEQYF. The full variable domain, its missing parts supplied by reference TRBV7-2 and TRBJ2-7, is GAGVSQSPSNKVTEKGKDVELRCDPISGHTALYWYRQSLGQGLEFLIYFQGNSAPDKSGLPSDRFSAERTGGSVSTLTIQRTQQEDSAVYLCASSSALDGINEQYFGPGTRLTVT.

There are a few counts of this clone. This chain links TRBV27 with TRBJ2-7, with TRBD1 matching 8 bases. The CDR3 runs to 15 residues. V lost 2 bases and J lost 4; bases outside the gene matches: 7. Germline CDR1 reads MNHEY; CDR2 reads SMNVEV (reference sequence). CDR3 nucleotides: TGTGCCAGCAGTTTAAACACCGACAGGGGATACGAGCAGTACTTC. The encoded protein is CASSLNTDRGYEQYF.

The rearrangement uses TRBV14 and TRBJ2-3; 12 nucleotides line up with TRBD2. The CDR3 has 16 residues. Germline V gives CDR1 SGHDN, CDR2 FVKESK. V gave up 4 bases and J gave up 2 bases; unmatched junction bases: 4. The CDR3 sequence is CASSRLAGGLTDTQYF. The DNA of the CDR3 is TGTGCCAGCAGCCGGCTAGCGGGAGGGCTCACAGATACGCAGTATTTT. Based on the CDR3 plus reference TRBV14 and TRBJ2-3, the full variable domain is EAGVTQFPSHSVIEKGQTVTLRCDPISGHDNLYWYRRVMGKEIKFLLHFVKESKQDESGMPNNRFLAERTGGTYSTLKVQPAELEDSGVYFCASSRLAGGLTDTQYFGPGTRLTVL.

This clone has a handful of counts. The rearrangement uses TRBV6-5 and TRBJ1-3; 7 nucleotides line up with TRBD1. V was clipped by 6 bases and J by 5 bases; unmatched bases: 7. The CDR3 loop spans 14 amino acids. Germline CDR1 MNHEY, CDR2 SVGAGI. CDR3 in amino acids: CASSTGQSRNTIYF. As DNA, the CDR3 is TGTGCCAGCAGCACGGGACAGTCTAGAAACACCATATATTTT.

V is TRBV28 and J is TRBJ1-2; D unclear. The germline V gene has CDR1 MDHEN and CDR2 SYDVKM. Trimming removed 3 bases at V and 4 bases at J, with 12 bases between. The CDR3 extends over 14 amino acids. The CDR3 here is CASSFRAEIYGYTF. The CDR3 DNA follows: TGTGCCAGCAGTTTTCGTGCAGAAATCTATGGCTACACCTTC.

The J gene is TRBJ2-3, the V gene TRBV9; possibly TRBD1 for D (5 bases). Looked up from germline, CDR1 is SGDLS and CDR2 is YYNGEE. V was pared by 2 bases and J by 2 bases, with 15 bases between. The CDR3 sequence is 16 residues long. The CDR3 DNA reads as TGTGCCAGCAGCGTTTTTCTGGGGCTGGACACAGATACGCAGTATTTT. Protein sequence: CASSVFLGLDTDTQYF.

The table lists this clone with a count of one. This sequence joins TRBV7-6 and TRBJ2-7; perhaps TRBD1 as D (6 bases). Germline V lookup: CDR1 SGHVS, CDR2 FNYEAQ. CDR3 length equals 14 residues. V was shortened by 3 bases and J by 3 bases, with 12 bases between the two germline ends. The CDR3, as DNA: TGTGCCAGCAGCTTCGGGCAGGGGAGCTACGAGCAGTACTTC. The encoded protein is CASSFGQGSYEQYF.

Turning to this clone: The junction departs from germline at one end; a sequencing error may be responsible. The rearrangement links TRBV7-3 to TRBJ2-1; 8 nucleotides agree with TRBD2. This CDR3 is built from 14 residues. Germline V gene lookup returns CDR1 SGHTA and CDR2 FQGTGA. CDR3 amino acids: CASSLGIAGNPILF. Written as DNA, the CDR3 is TGTGCCAGCAGCTTAGGGATAGCGGGAAACCCTATACTCTTC. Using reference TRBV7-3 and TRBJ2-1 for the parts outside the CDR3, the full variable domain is GAGVSQTPSNKVTEKGKYVELRCDPISGHTALYWYRQSLGQGPEFLIYFQGTGAADDSGLPNDRFFAVRPEGSVSTLKIQRTERGDSAVYLCASSLGIAGNPILFGPGTRLTVL.